The clone carrying this TCR beta chain came up a few times. No antigen is known for it. MiXCR, applied by TCRdb to the RACE reads, yields one record per CDR3 protein. In the table there are roughly 200,000 distinct CDR3 sequences, 20% to 25% of which are singletons. The data belong to a study of human T cells and chemical hapten exposure. Study-wide findings and caveats: Relative to control repertoires, expanded TCRs gave rise to significantly more large CDR3 similarity clusters. DPC sensitization produced no change in TCRs with frequency above 1 in 1000.

As for time point: patch test 1, 2 weeks after DPC sensitization. Indicated treatment: therapeutic diphenylcyclopropenone sensitization with weekly scalp DPC. Donors, patients with alopecia ranging from 18 to 70 years old and judged suitable for DPC, provided samples. The starting material, unfractionated whole blood, was used for total RNA extraction. With 3 bases removed from V and 0 bases from J, the gap between germline ends came to 14 bases. The CDR3 totals 16 residues. Per the germline V gene, CDR1 is SGDLS and CDR2 is YYNGEE. The material sequenced was whole blood, taken in connection with sensitization to the hapten diphenylcyclopropenone (DPC). The receptor was derived from a woman between 50 and 59 years old with alopecia areata. Some clones in this sample may be carry-over from other donors' samples. This sequence joins TRBV9 and TRBJ2-3, with a possible D match to TRBD2 (5 bases). The CDR3 bases are TGTGCCAGCAGCGCCCTTAACGGGGATAGCACAGATACGCAGTATTTT. As protein: CASSALNGDSTDTQYF.